This is a list of T cell receptor beta chains from one sample in a study of T cells in Graves' hyperthyroidism and ophthalmopathy. TCRdb used MiXCR to reprocess the multiplex PCR reads, holding one entry per CDR3 protein. The repertoire holds a few hundred thousand distinct CDR3 sequences, with around 13% as singletons. The sample was blood. These TCRs come from a woman between 18 and 29 years old with Graves' hyperthyroidism. Both conserved end residues are part of each CDR3. D genes are given only for firm matches. Size values are once, few and many counts, or a class for expanded clones, and some rows have none.

TRBV20-1	TRBD1	many	TRBJ2-7	TGCAGTGCTAGGGACAGGGGCGAGCAGTACTTC	CSARDRGEQYF
TRBV20-1	TRBD2	many	TRBJ2-1	TGCAGTGTTGGTGCTAGCGGGAGGCTACGCTCCTACAATGAGCAGTTCTTC	CSVGASGRLRSYNEQFF
TRBV15	.	many	TRBJ1-1	TGTGCCACCAGCAGGGAGGGTGGGACTGAAGCTTTCTTT	CATSREGGTEAFF
TRBV19	.	few	TRBJ1-1	TGTGCCAGTAGTATAGAGCGTTTCACTGAAGCTTTCTTT	CASSIERFTEAFF
TRBV14	.	.	TRBJ2-3	TGTGCCAGCAGCCAACCCGCAGATACGCAGTATTTT	CASSQPADTQYF
TRBV12-3/TRBV12-4	.	few	TRBJ1-2	TGTGCCAGCAGCACTAGGGCTAGATCCTATGGCTACACCTTC	CASSTRARSYGYTF
TRBV3-1	.	many	TRBJ2-1	TGTGCCAGCAGACTCCTAGGTGGCAATGAGCAGTTCTTC	CASRLLGGNEQFF
TRBV28	TRBD1	many	TRBJ1-5	TGTGCCAGCAGTCCAGGGGGGTCAATTCAGCCCCAGCATTTT	CASSPGGSIQPQHF
TRBV25-1	.	.	TRBJ1-5	TGTGCCAGCAGTGAATTACAGGTCAATCGGCCCCAGCATTTT	CASSELQVNRPQHF
TRBV11-1	TRBD2	many	TRBJ2-7	TGTGCCAGCAGCTTAAGATCGACTAGCGAACAGTACTTC	CASSLRSTSEQYF
TRBV6-1	.	many	TRBJ2-7	TGTGCCAGCAGTTATAATGGATTTACCTACGAGCAGTACTTC	CASSYNGFTYEQYF
TRBV20-1	.	.	TRBJ1-2	TGCAGTGCTAGGGAAATAACTTTTAACTATGGCTACACCTTC	CSAREITFNYGYTF
TRBV29-1	TRBD1	.	TRBJ1-2	TGCAGCGTCCGGACAGGGGGTCCCATTAACTATGGCTACACCTTC	CSVRTGGPINYGYTF
TRBV7-2	TRBD2	few	TRBJ2-1	TGTGCCAGCAGCTTTGGACTAGGGTACAATGAGCAGTTCTTC	CASSFGLGYNEQFF
TRBV20-1	TRBD1	few	TRBJ2-7	TGCAGTGCTAGAACTACAGGGGCCGAGCAGTACTTC	CSARTTGAEQYF
TRBV11-2	.	few	TRBJ1-2	TGTGCCAGCAGCTCCACGGGTGGGGATGGCTACACCTTC	CASSSTGGDGYTF
TRBV11-3	TRBD2	many	TRBJ2-7	TGTGCCAGCAGCTGGTTAGTAGCGGGGGTAAACTACGAGCAGTACTTC	CASSWLVAGVNYEQYF
TRBV7-8	TRBD1	few	TRBJ1-5	TGTGCCAGCAGCTTAGATAAGGGGGGACAGGGAAGAGGGCAGCCCCAGCATTTT	CASSLDKGGQGRGQPQHF
TRBV12-3/TRBV12-4	TRBD2	many	TRBJ2-7	TGTGCCAGCAGTAGGACTAGCTACGAGCAGTACTTC	CASSRTSYEQYF
TRBV7-9	.	many	TRBJ1-1	TGTGCCAGCAGCCAACTAAGAGACTACACTGAAGCTTTCTTT	CASSQLRDYTEAFF
TRBV30	.	many	TRBJ1-5	TGTGCCTGGAGTGGGGGCCTAGGCGGCAATCAGCCCCAGCATTTT	CAWSGGLGGNQPQHF
TRBV12-3/TRBV12-4	TRBD1	many	TRBJ2-1	TGTGCCAGCAGTTCAAGGGACAGCAGCTCCTACAATGAGCAGTTCTTC	CASSSRDSSSYNEQFF
TRBV6-1	.	many	TRBJ2-6	TGTGCCAGCAGAGGACAGACCCCCAGACAGTACTCTGGGGCCAACGTCCTGACTTTC	CASRGQTPRQYSGANVLTF
TRBV11-2	.	many	TRBJ1-1	TGTGCCAGCAGCCGATCCAACAGGAACACTGAAGCTTTCTTT	CASSRSNRNTEAFF
TRBV5-1	.	many	TRBJ2-4	TGCGCCAGCAGCTTGGAGGACGGCCTCCCCAAAAACATTCAGTACTTC	CASSLEDGLPKNIQYF
TRBV28	.	many	TRBJ1-2	TGTGCCAGCAGTTTATCTGGGGGTAGGGGCTACACCTTC	CASSLSGGRGYTF
TRBV7-2	.	many	TRBJ2-1	TGTGCCAGCAGCTTAGTGGCAGCTCGATACAATGAGCAGTTCTTC	CASSLVAARYNEQFF
TRBV20-1	.	many	TRBJ2-1	TGCAGTGCCCTCGTAGTAGCGGACCATGACAATGAGCAGTTCTTC	CSALVVADHDNEQFF
TRBV20-1	.	many	TRBJ2-7	TGCAGTGCTAGAGATCAGTTCGAGGGGCTCAGCTCCTACGAGCAGTACTTC	CSARDQFEGLSSYEQYF
TRBV28	.	many	TRBJ2-3	TGTGCCAGCTGCTCAGGGAAGGATACGCAGTATTTT	CASCSGKDTQYF
TRBV4-1	.	many	TRBJ2-5	TGCGCCAGCAGCCAATCAGAGTGGGAGACCCAGTACTTC	CASSQSEWETQYF
TRBV2	TRBD2	many	TRBJ2-1	TGTGCCAGCAAGGGTATGGCTAGCGGCAACAATGAGCAGTTCTTC	CASKGMASGNNEQFF
TRBV28	TRBD2	.	TRBJ2-1	TGTGCCAGCAGTCCCGGACTAGACTACAATGAGCAGTTCTTC	CASSPGLDYNEQFF
TRBV3-1	TRBD2	few	TRBJ2-5	TGTGCCAGCAGCCAAGTATCTCCGGGACTAGCGGGACGGGAGACCCAGTACTTC	CASSQVSPGLAGRETQYF
TRBV18	.	many	TRBJ2-1	TGTGCCAGCTCACCGGTAGGGCCCAAGCAGTTCTTC	CASSPVGPKQFF
TRBV11-2	TRBD1	.	TRBJ2-7	TGTGCCTGGAGTGATCCCGGGACAGGGACCTACGAGCAGTACTTC	CAWSDPGTGTYEQYF
TRBV18	.	many	TRBJ2-5	TGTGCCAGCTCACCACGACCTGCCATGAAAGAGACCCAGTACTTC	CASSPRPAMKETQYF
TRBV6-1	.	.	TRBJ2-7	TGTGCCAGCAGTGACGCAGCAGTTACGAGGGACGGACGGGCCTTC	CASSDAAVTRDGRAF
TRBV7-2	.	many	TRBJ2-1	TGTGCCAGCAGCTTAGGAGTAAGGGGCTTTTCTCACAATGAGCAGTTCTTC	CASSLGVRGFSHNEQFF
TRBV4-2	TRBD2	few	TRBJ2-3	TGTGCCAGCAGCCAAGAGGGCATTTTGAGCGGGAGGGCAGATACGCAGTATTTT	CASSQEGILSGRADTQYF